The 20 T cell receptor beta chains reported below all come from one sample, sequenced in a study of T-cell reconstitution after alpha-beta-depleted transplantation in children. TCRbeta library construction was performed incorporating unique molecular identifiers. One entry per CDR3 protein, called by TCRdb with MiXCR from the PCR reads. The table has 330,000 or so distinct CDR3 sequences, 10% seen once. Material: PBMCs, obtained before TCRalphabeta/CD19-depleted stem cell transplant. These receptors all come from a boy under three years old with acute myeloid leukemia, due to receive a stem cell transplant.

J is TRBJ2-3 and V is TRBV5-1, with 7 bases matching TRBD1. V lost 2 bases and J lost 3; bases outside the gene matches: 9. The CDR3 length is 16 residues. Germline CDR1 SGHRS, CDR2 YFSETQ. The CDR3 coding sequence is TGCGCCAGCAGCTTATACGGGACAGTCAAAACAGATACGCAGTATTTT. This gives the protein CASSLYGTVKTDTQYF.

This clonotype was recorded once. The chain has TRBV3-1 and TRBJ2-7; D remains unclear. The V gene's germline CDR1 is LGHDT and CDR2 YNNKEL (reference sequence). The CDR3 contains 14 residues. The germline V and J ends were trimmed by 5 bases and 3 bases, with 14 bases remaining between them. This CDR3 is CASSTPGILYEQYF. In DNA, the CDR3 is TGTGCCAGCAGCACGCCAGGAATACTCTACGAGCAGTACTTC.

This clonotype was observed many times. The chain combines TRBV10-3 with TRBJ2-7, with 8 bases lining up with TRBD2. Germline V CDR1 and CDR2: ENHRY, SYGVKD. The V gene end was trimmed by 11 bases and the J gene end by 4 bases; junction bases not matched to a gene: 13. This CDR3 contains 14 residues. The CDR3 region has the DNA TGTGCCTCCCGGGCGGGGGGCGCGAAGTACGAGCAGTACTTC. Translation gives CASRAGGAKYEQYF.

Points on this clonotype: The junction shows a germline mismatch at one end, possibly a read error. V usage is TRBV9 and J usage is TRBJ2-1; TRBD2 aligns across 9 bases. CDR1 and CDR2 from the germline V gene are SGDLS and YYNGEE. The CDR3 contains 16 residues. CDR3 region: CASSVVSGTSYNDQFF. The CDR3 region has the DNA TGTGCCAGCAGCGTAGTCTCCGGGACTAGCTACAATGATCAGTTCTTC.

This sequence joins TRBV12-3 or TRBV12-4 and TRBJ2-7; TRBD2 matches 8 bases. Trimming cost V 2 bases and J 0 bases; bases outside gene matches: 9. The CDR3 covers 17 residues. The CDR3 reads CASSLWARGLGSYEQYF. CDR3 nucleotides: TGTGCCAGCAGTTTATGGGCCAGGGGACTAGGCTCCTACGAGCAGTACTTC.

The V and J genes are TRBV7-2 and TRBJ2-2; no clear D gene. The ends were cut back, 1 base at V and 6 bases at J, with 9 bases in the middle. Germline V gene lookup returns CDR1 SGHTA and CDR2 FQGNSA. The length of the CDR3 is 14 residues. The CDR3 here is CASSLVVRPGELFF. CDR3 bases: TGTGCCAGCAGCTTAGTAGTCAGACCCGGGGAGCTGTTTTTT.

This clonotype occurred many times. The CDR3 spells CSAPGQGGFYSNQPQHF. The CDR3 coding sequence is TGCAGTGCCCCTGGACAGGGAGGATTTTATAGCAATCAGCCCCAGCATTTT. The J gene is TRBJ1-5, the V gene TRBV20-1, with 8 positions matching TRBD1. Looked up from germline, CDR1 is DFQATT and CDR2 is SNEGSKA (reference sequence). The CDR3 extends over 17 amino acids. Losses at the gene ends were 6 bases for V and 0 bases for J; bases not matched to a gene: 13.

The CDR3 protein is CASSWLASSYEQYF. The CDR3 coding sequence is TGTGCCAGCAGTTGGCTAGCCTCTTCCTACGAGCAGTACTTC. V usage is TRBV12-3 or TRBV12-4 and J usage is TRBJ2-7, with D perhaps TRBD2 (5 bases). Trimming took off 4 bases at V and 1 base at J, with 11 bases between the two ends. The CDR3 is made up of 14 amino acids.

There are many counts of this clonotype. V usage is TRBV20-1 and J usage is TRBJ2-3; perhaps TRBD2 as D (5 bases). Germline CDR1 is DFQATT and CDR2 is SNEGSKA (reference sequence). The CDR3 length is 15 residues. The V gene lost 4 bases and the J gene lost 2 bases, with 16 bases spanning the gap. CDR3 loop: CSATVLWTFTDTQYF. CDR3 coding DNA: TGCAGTGCTACTGTCCTTTGGACTTTCACAGATACGCAGTATTTT.

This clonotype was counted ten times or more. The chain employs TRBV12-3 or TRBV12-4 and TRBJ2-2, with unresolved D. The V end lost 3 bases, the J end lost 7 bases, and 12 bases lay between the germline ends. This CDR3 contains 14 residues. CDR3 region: CASSFFGLGGELFF. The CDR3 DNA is TGTGCCAGCAGTTTTTTCGGGTTGGGCGGGGAGCTGTTTTTT.

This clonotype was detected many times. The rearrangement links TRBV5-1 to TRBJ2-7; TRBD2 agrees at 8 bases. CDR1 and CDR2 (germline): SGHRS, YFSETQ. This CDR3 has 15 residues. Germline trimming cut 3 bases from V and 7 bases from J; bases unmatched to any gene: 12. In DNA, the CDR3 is TGCGCCAGCAGCTCCTTAGCGGGGCTGACGGAAGAGCAGTACTTC. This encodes CASSSLAGLTEEQYF.

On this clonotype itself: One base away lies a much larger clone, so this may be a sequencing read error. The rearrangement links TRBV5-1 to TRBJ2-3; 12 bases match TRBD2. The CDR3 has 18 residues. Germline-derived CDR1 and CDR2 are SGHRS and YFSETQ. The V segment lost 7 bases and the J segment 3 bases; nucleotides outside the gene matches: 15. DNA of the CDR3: TGCGCCAGCGGGACGACTAGCGGGGGCCGACGATTGACAGATACGCAGTATTTT. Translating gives CASGTTSGGRRLTDTQYF.

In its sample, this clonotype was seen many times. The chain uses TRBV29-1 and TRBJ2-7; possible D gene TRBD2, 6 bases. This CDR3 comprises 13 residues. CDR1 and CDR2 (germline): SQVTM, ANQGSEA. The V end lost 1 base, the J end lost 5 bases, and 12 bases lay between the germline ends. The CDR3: CSVEGAGRHEQYF. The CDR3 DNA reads TGCAGCGTTGAAGGGGCAGGGAGGCACGAGCAGTACTTC.

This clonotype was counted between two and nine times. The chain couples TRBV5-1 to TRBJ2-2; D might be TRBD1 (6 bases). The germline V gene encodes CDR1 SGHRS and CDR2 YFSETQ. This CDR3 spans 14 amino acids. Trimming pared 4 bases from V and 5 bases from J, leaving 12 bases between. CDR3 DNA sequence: TGCGCCAGCAGCACCGGACAGACAACCGGGGAGCTGTTTTTT. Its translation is CASSTGQTTGELFF.

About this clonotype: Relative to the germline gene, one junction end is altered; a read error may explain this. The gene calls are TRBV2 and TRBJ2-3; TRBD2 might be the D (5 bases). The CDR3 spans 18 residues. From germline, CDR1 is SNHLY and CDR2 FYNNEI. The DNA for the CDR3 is TGTGCCATCAGTTTTCGGGGAGCGCCCAACGGGGGCACAGATACGCAGTATTTT. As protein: CAISFRGAPNGGTDTQYF.

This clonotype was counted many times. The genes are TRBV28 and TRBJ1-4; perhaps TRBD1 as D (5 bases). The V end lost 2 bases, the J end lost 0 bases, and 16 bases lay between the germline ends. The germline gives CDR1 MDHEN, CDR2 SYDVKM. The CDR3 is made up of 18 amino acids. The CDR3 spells CASSLAQVSTATNEKLFF. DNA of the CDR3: TGTGCCAGCAGTTTAGCACAGGTTTCGACCGCAACTAATGAAAAACTGTTTTTT.

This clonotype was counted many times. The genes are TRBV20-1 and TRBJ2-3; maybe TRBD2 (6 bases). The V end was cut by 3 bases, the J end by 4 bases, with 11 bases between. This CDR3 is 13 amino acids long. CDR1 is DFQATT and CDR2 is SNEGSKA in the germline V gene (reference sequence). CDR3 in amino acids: CSARRDFSDTQYF. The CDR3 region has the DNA TGCAGTGCTAGGCGGGATTTCTCAGATACGCAGTATTTT.

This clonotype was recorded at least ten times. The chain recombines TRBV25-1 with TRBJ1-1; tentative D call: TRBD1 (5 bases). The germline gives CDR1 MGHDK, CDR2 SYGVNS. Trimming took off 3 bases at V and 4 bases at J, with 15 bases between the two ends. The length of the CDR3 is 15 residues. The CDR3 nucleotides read TGTGCCAGCAGTGAGCCCTCTGGGGGACGCACTGAAGCTTTCTTT. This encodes CASSEPSGGRTEAFF.

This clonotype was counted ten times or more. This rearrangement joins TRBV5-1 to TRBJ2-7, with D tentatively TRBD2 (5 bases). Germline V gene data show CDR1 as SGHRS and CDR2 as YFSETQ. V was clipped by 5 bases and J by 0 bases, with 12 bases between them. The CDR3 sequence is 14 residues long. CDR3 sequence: CASREGWSSYEQYF. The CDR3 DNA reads TGCGCCAGCAGAGAGGGCTGGAGCTCCTACGAGCAGTACTTC.

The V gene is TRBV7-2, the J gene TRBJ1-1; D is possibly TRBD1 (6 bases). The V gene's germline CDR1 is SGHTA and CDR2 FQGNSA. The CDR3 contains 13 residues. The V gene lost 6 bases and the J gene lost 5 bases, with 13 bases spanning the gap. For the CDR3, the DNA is TGTGCCAGCAGTTGGAGGGGGGGAACTGAAGCTTTCTTT. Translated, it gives CASSWRGGTEAFF.